This record looks at one T cell receptor (beta chain) sequence and its context. Its antigen is still unknown. Authors' analysis steps: Quality scores were absent from the junction-only immunoSEQ sequences, so filtering differed. The method was immunoSEQ multiplex PCR; TCRdb's version includes in-frame clones alone and lacks a portion of them. V and J calls and clone size are copied from that table; D and trimming were computed from the DNA. Of around 1 million clones in the sample, around three quarters were seen once. This sample is part of a study of shared clonotypes between healthy human individuals. Study-wide results and caveats: It was observed that 5% to 6.5% of naive CD4 clonotypes were shared across a handful of donors. For sorted subsets, rarefaction showed incomplete sequencing despite large depth.

Per germline, CDR1 SNHLY and CDR2 FYNNEI. The V and J ends lost 2 bases and 1 base respectively, with 9 bases between them. There are 14 residues in the CDR3. This TCR came from a young man in good health. The sequenced material came from memory CD4+ T cells sorted from blood. Regarding subset: CD45RA-negative fraction. The chain combines TRBV2 with TRBJ2-7; the D is unclear. The CDR3 DNA follows: TGTGCCAGCAGTGAAACGGGTTTATCCTACGAGCAGTACTTC. Protein sequence: CASSETGLSYEQYF.